This T cell receptor gamma chain is from a study of Vδ1+ human thymocytes (dated by TCRdb to 2016 to 2018). Broadly, across the study: mRNA-level TRG and TRD CDR3 repertoires of highly purified Vdelta1+ thymocytes from young children were characterised as a data resource. Earlier work had validated the multiplex-based CDR3 amplicon strategy against 5'RACE-based methods for generating CDR3 amplicons.

About this clone itself: What this receptor recognizes is not known. No base qualities exist here, and no much larger clone lies one base off it. Other DNA sequences in the sample encode the same CDR3.

Thymic samples were depleted of alphabeta T cells, then CD3+ TCRVdelta1+ TCRVdelta2- thymocytes were FACS-sorted. A purity of roughly 96% to 99.6% was achieved for sorted Vdelta1+ thymocytes. The thymic specimens were obtained from fewer than ten paediatric patients who were undergoing corrective cardiac surgery and ranged in age from 5 days to 15 months. Thymic tissue was dispersed, and mononuclear cells were isolated on a Histopaque-1077 density gradient. Staining used anti-TCRVdelta1 clone TS8.2, anti-TCRVdelta2 clone B6, anti-CD3 clone HIT3a and anti-TCRalphabeta clone IP26 antibodies. The germline V gene (reference sequence) gives CDR1 as VTNTFY and CDR2 as YDVSTARD. Trimming removed 0 bases from V and 2 bases from J; the gene matches leave 4 bases unexplained. The CDR3 measures 14 amino acids from cysteine to phenylalanine. The entry retains the CDR3 DNA only, 42 bases that are in frame from base 1.

RNA was extracted with the RNeasy mini kit and reverse transcribed using Superscript III. Multiplex PCR was used to generate CDR3 amplicons, with pooled V-gene forward primers and a constant-region reverse primer carrying Illumina adaptor overhangs. Amplicons were gel-purified, then indexed with Nextera index primers over eight extra PCR cycles and purified with AMPure XP beads. Sequencing of the libraries was done on an Illumina MiSeq using paired-end 250 bp reads, dual indexing and a roughly 18% PhiX spike-in. The paper's data handling went like this. Read quality was checked with FastQC, and TRG read pairs were merged using ea-utils fastq-join. Annotation of sequences was performed with IMGT/HighV-QUEST, only productive sequences with unambiguous V-gene assignment were retained, and clonotypes were defined by identical CDR3 sequence. For downstream analysis, VDJtools 1.1.1, tcR 2.2.3, Treemap and vegan Shannon diversity in R 3.4.4 were used. TCRdb processed the public reads again with the CATT caller, after which rows with matching DNA were combined. The V and J calls, along with clone size, are taken from TCRdb and not from the paper's own processing. This sample gives 30,000 to 45,000 gamma-chain clones in total; over 20% of them show up just once. Around 2% of the sample rests with the top ten.

Summary of the overall study and its limitations: Despite high sort purity, 15% to 25% of thymic TRD sequences were Vdelta2 (and few Vdelta3), unlike peripheral blood Vdelta1+ controls. Because no clustering by age or sex was observed, donors were not stratified by these variables in the analyses. The use of highly purified populations and single-cell validation was advised by the authors, since misinterpretation of bulk repertoire data could be caused by unexpected Vdelta2 sequences. Numerous TRG clonotypes were shared among donors (up to 6.9x10^3), while TRD repertoires were essentially private (a maximum of about 100 shared). Unlike the oligoclonal repertoires in peripheral blood, the thymic TRG and TRD repertoires appeared highly polyclonal, with Gaussian CDR3 length distributions.

The source is a girl less than two years old who had congenital heart surgery. Sample: Vdelta1+ gamma-delta thymocytes from the thymus. The sample's cell subset or site label, in plain terms: FACS-sorted CD3+ TCRalphabeta- TCRVdelta1+ TCRVdelta2- thymocytes. The sequence joins TRGV3 to TRGJ1 or TRGJ2. The DNA is as follows: TGTGCCACCTGGGACAGGAGGGATTATTATAAGAAACTCTTT. It specifies CATWDRRDYYKKLF.